This T cell receptor (beta chain) was observed in a study of blood T cell repertoires in COVID-19. On the study more broadly: Whether acute or convalescent, the COVID-19 samples came from the United States, Italy and Spain. Sources were T cells, B-cell-depleted T cells, or PBMCs; the material itself was cDNA or gDNA.

The CDR3 contains 16 residues. Germline V CDR1 and CDR2: LNHDA, SQIVND (reference sequence). V lost 7 bases, J lost 4 bases, and 19 bases lay in between. This clone has only a few counts. Here immunoSEQ multiplex PCR was the method, and the copy in TCRdb shows in-frame clones only, minus some. The sample includes around 100,000 clones, under 95% of them seen just once. The sequenced sample was peripheral blood. The rearrangement joins TRBV19 to TRBJ2-2; tentatively, D is TRBD1 (6 bases). This TCR came from a human donor with active COVID-19. The donor label of this sample is uncertain. The CDR3 nucleotides are TGTGCCAGTATCCTCTGGGACACCCGAGGCACCGGGGAGCTGTTTTTT. This sequence encodes CASILWDTRGTGELFF. The variable domain in full, with the rest retrieved from reference TRBV19 and TRBJ2-2, is DGGITQSPKYLFRKEGQNVTLSCEQNLNHDAMYWYRQDPGQGLRLIYYSQIVNDFQKGDIAEGYSVSREKKESFPLTVTSAQKNPTAFYLCASILWDTRGTGELFFGEGSRLTVL.